A selection of T cell receptor beta chains follows, all from one sample in a study of long-term antiretroviral therapy in people with HIV. Measured with immunoSEQ multiplex PCR; TCRdb has only the in-frame clones, and not every one. The sample comprises fewer than 20,000 clones, more than 75% of which are singletons, and about 10% rests with the top ten. Source: unsorted PBMCs, taken 0.5 years after starting antiretroviral therapy. These TCRs come from a middle-aged man with HIV. Both conserved end residues are part of each CDR3. A D gene is named only where the DNA matches it firmly. Expanded clones get a size class; other rows say once, few or many, or leave the size out.

-	TRBJ2-3	TRBV7-2	TRBD1	TGTGCCAGCAGCCGACAGGGGGCAGGAGATACGCAGTATTTT	CASSRQGAGDTQYF
-	TRBJ2-2	TRBV25-1	-	TGTGCCAGCAGTGCACCAACAGGGTTGGGAGGGGAGCTGTTTTTT	CASSAPTGLGGELFF
once	TRBJ2-1	TRBV28	TRBD2	TGTGCCAGCAGTTTATGGTCGGGAGGGGCTAGCGATGAGCAGTTCTTC	CASSLWSGGASDEQFF
-	TRBJ2-7	TRBV10-3	TRBD2	TGTGCCATCCGGACTAGCGGATACGAGCAGTACTTC	CAIRTSGYEQYF
-	TRBJ2-5	TRBV25-1	TRBD2	TGTGCCAGCAGTTTCGAGAGCGGGGTAGAGACCCAGTACTTC	CASSFESGVETQYF
once	TRBJ2-2	TRBV14	TRBD2	TGTGCCAGCAGCCAAGACCGAGCTAGCGGGGTAACCGGGGAGCTGTTTTTT	CASSQDRASGVTGELFF
-	TRBJ2-1	TRBV14	TRBD1	TGTGCCAGCAGCCAAGAGAGGGGGCGGTTATACAATGAGCAGTTCTTC	CASSQERGRLYNEQFF
few	TRBJ1-2	TRBV27	-	TGTGCCAGCAGTACCCAGGGGCGGTATGGCTACACCTTC	CASSTQGRYGYTF
-	TRBJ1-4	TRBV5-1	TRBD1	TGCGCCAGCAGCCCGGGACAGATTGGGGAAAAACTGTTTTTT	CASSPGQIGEKLFF
once	TRBJ1-5	TRBV6-5	-	TGTGCCAGCAGTTATAAGGGTATGGGTCAGCCCCAGCATTTT	CASSYKGMGQPQHF
-	TRBJ2-7	TRBV7-7	TRBD2	TGTGCCAGCAGCCCGGGACTAGCGGGCGAGCAGTACTTC	CASSPGLAGEQYF
-	TRBJ1-1	TRBV6-1	TRBD1	TGTGCCAGCAATGTATGGGACAGGGGGCTACCTTTCTTT	CASNVWDRGLPFF
-	TRBJ1-2	TRBV4-1	-	TGCGCCAGCAGCCAGCAACCAGACTATGGCTACACCTTC	CASSQQPDYGYTF
-	TRBJ2-7	TRBV6-5	-	TGTGCCAGCAGTTACAGGGAGGGGGGTTACGAGCAGTACTTC	CASSYREGGYEQYF
-	TRBJ1-1	TRBV7-9	-	TGTGCCAGCAGCCTCCCCGGGACAGAAGCTTTCTTT	CASSLPGTEAFF
-	TRBJ2-7	TRBV28	-	TGTGCCAGCAGTGCCGCCTGGGAAGCCTACGAGCAGTACTTC	CASSAAWEAYEQYF
-	TRBJ2-1	TRBV7-9	TRBD2	TGTGCCAGCAGCTCCGGGGTCGGACTAGCGGGTTCCAATGAGCAGTTCTTC	CASSSGVGLAGSNEQFF
-	TRBJ1-1	TRBV9	TRBD1	TGTGCCAGCAGCGTAGTGGGGACAGGTATAATGAACACTGAAGCTTTCTTT	CASSVVGTGIMNTEAFF
-	TRBJ1-5	TRBV28	-	TGTGCCAGTGGGGGCGCTGGCAATCAGCCCCAGCATTTT	CASGGAGNQPQHF
-	TRBJ2-7	TRBV2	-	TGTGCCAGCAGTGCGCCAATATACGAGCAGTACTTC	CASSAPIYEQYF
few	TRBJ2-5	TRBV19	-	TGTGCCAGTAGTACGGGTCCGTACCAAGAGACCCAGTACTTC	CASSTGPYQETQYF
-	TRBJ1-2	TRBV15	-	TGTGCCACCAGCAGCAGGTTTTTGAGGATAGGCTATGGCTACACCTTC	CATSSRFLRIGYGYTF
-	TRBJ2-1	TRBV19	TRBD2	TGTGCCAGTAGTACAGCGGGATTAAAGGGCAATGAGCAGTTCTTC	CASSTAGLKGNEQFF
-	TRBJ1-5	TRBV15	-	TGTGCCACTGATAGGTCCGGGAAGAGTCAGCCCCAGCATTTT	CATDRSGKSQPQHF
-	TRBJ2-7	TRBV19	-	TGTGCCAGTAGTAGAGGGGGGGATAACTACGAGCAGTACTTC	CASSRGGDNYEQYF
-	TRBJ1-5	TRBV28	TRBD1	TGTGCCAGCAGTTCCGCAGGGGGTGAACAGCCCCAGCATTTT	CASSSAGGEQPQHF
few	TRBJ2-7	TRBV27	-	TGTGCCAGCAGTCGAACAGGGCGCTACGAGCAGTACTTC	CASSRTGRYEQYF
-	TRBJ2-1	TRBV27	-	TGTGCCAGCAGCAAGGGGACGACTAGTAATGAGCAGTTCTTC	CASSKGTTSNEQFF
-	TRBJ2-7	TRBV7-8	TRBD1	TGTGCCAGCAGCTCGGACAGGGGAATCTCCTACGAGCAGTACTTC	CASSSDRGISYEQYF
-	TRBJ1-3	TRBV19	-	TGTGCCAGTAGTGACAGCTTAGTCTTCTCTGGAAACACCATATATTTT	CASSDSLVFSGNTIYF
-	TRBJ1-1	TRBV7-2	-	TGTGCCAGCAGCCAAGGGAGGAACACTGAAGCTTTCTTT	CASSQGRNTEAFF